Listed below are T cell receptor beta chains from one sample, sequenced in a study of blood T cells in healthy people across ages. TCRdb reprocessed the 5' RACE reads with MiXCR, giving one entry per CDR3 protein. The repertoire holds about 1,800,000 distinct CDR3 sequences, with over 25% as singletons. The sequenced material came from blood. These TCRs come from a woman younger than 45 in good health. Each CDR3 is given with its conserved first and last residue. Fields, in order: D gene, V gene, clone size, J gene, CDR3 protein, CDR3 DNA. D genes are given only for firm matches. Where a row states a size, it is once, few, many or the class of an expanded clone; other rows omit it.

>TRBD1|TRBV6-4|few|TRBJ2-7
CASAPDGTGNYEQYF
TGTGCCAGCGCGCCTGATGGGACAGGGAACTACGAGCAGTACTTC
>TRBD2|TRBV20-1|.|TRBJ2-5
CSARTAGGDQETQYF
TGCAGTGCTAGGACGGCGGGGGGTGACCAAGAGACCCAGTACTTC
>.|TRBV5-5|many|TRBJ2-7
CASSGRTLPSEQYF
TGTGCCAGCAGCGGACGGACTCTTCCCTCCGAGCAGTACTTC
>TRBD1|TRBV4-2|.|TRBJ2-6
CASSQRDLTGQVGPNPSGANVLTF
TGTGCCAGCAGCCAAAGGGACCTCACCGGACAGGTGGGGCCCAATCCTTCTGGGGCCAACGTCCTGACTTTC
>.|TRBV12-3/TRBV12-4|many|TRBJ2-3
CASSTRAMTDTQYF
TGTGCCAGCAGTACCAGGGCCATGACAGATACGCAGTATTTT
>.|TRBV7-3|.|TRBJ2-1
CASSRGVEDEQFF
TGTGCCAGCAGCCGGGGAGTGGAGGATGAGCAGTTCTTC
>.|TRBV5-1|.|TRBJ1-6
CASSEGQPTSPLHF
TGCGCCAGCAGCGAGGGACAACCCACTTCACCCCTCCACTTT
>TRBD2|TRBV28|few|TRBJ2-1
CASSSRLSGVQFF
TGTGCCAGCAGTTCCAGATTAAGCGGGGTTCAGTTCTTC
>.|TRBV20-1|few|TRBJ1-6
CSARGPGPNSPLHF
TGCAGTGCTAGAGGACCGGGGCCTAATTCACCCCTCCACTTT
>.|TRBV25-1|.|TRBJ2-5
CASSDRFQETQYF
TGTGCCAGCAGTGACAGGTTTCAAGAGACCCAGTACTTC
>.|TRBV12-5|.|TRBJ1-1
CASGHPPASPGNTEAFF
TGTGCTAGTGGCCATCCCCCTGCCTCCCCCGGGAACACTGAAGCTTTCTTT
>TRBD2|TRBV19|few|TRBJ2-7
CASSWGGRTDYEQYF
TGTGCCAGTAGTTGGGGGGGGAGGACCGACTACGAGCAGTACTTC
>TRBD1|TRBV2|few|TRBJ1-5
CASSPTGDGQPQHF
TGTGCCAGCAGTCCGACAGGGGACGGGCAGCCCCAGCATTTT
>.|TRBV5-6|few|TRBJ2-1
CASSLDSGDEQFF
TGTGCCAGCAGCTTGGACTCTGGCGATGAGCAGTTCTTC
>.|TRBV3-1|.|TRBJ2-1
CASSRSDNGQFF
TGTGCCAGCAGCCGCTCGGACAATGGGCAGTTCTTC
>TRBD2|TRBV19|.|TRBJ2-3
CASSDEREQGTDTQYF
TGTGCCAGTAGTGATGAGCGGGAGCAGGGCACAGATACGCAGTATTTT
>.|TRBV20-1|.|TRBJ1-3
CSAKEAGSGNIIYF
TGCAGTGCTAAGGAGGCAGGGTCTGGAAACATCATATATTTT
>.|TRBV5-1|many|TRBJ2-3
CASSFNQDTQYF
TGCGCCAGCAGCTTCAACCAAGATACGCAGTATTTT
>.|TRBV20-1|few|TRBJ1-1
CSASFGGTYGNTEAFF
TGCAGTGCTAGTTTTGGGGGAACATATGGGAACACTGAAGCTTTCTTT
>.|TRBV2|.|TRBJ1-5
CASRDPKVEQPQHF
TGTGCCAGCAGGGACCCCAAAGTCGAACAGCCCCAGCATTTT
>TRBD1|TRBV6-1|many|TRBJ1-5
CASKGQGQSNQPQHF
TGTGCCAGCAAGGGACAGGGTCAAAGCAATCAGCCCCAGCATTTT
>.|TRBV12-3/TRBV12-4|few|TRBJ2-1
CASSPVMGGPGEQFF
TGTGCCAGCAGCCCAGTCATGGGGGGGCCGGGTGAGCAGTTCTTC
>TRBD2|TRBV13|few|TRBJ2-3
CASSLPGREDTQYF
TGTGCCAGCAGCTTACCCGGGAGGGAAGATACGCAGTATTTT
>TRBD2|TRBV29-1|.|TRBJ2-5
CSGNPGLAGGRETQYF
TGCAGCGGCAACCCGGGACTAGCGGGGGGCCGGGAGACCCAGTACTTC